This record concerns one T cell receptor (beta chain) sequence. The data stem from a study of response to subunit inactivated influenza vaccine. V shed 7 bases, J shed 5 bases, and the junction held 6 bases outside the gene matches. There are 13 residues in the CDR3. Germline V gives CDR1 SGHTA, CDR2 FQGNSA. TCRdb re-called the RT-PCR reads with MiXCR, one entry per CDR3 protein. The sample comprises some 200,000 distinct CDR3 sequences, approximately 12% of which are singletons, and less than 30% rests with the top ten. The data also belong to a second study, concerning T cells expressing NK-cell markers. That source reports: Researchers built TCR beta cDNA using 5'RACE template switching with UMIs. The use of an anti-gamma-delta TCR antibody, which was added in several experiments, restricted sorting to T cells expressing alpha-beta TCR. In a handful of donors, dominant CD3+CD56+NKG2C+ clonotypes ranked among the top 10 CD8+ clonotypes. These clonotypes additionally ranked first within the CD3+CD56-NKG2C+ fraction of a few donors.

The clonotype originates from a man aged 45-65 years who received an inactivated influenza vaccine. The source material was CD8+ T cells sorted from PBMCs, sampled approximately 12 days after vaccination. V usage is TRBV7-2 and J usage is TRBJ2-7; 9 positions agree with TRBD2. Written as DNA, the CDR3 is TGTGCCAGCACCCCGGGACTAGCAAACGAGCAGTACTTC. Encoded protein: CASTPGLANEQYF.